This paragraph covers one T cell receptor beta chain sequence. The antigen is unknown. Germline V CDR1 and CDR2: SGHAT, FQNNGV. The CDR3 contains 13 residues. Trimming cost V 5 bases and J 8 bases, with 13 bases left between them. The sample originates from a study of T-cell reconstitution after alpha-beta-depleted transplantation in children. Notes on the study in general: Where alpha-beta T cells came from about two months after transplant was reportedly several hundred expanded graft clones. A year post-transplant, T-cell counts and diversity derived mostly from newly produced T cells. Surviving recipient T cells and thymic progenitors underlay high day-60 TCRbeta diversity in some patients.

Construction of the TCRbeta library involved unique molecular identifiers. TCRdb used MiXCR to reprocess the PCR reads, holding one entry per CDR3 protein. Of 200,000 to 250,000 distinct CDR3 sequences in the sample, 24% were seen once. The chain combines TRBV11-2 with TRBJ2-1; D unresolved. Specimen: PBMCs, mostly from graft donor cells, collected 360 days after TCRalphabeta/CD19-depleted stem cell transplant. This sequence originates from a female patient aged 2-10 years who had a stem cell transplant for congenital amegakaryocytic thrombocytopenia, so the T cells may come from the graft donor. The CDR3 loop reads CASSLTWGHEQFF. The CDR3 nucleotides read TGTGCCAGCAGCCTTACTTGGGGTCATGAGCAGTTCTTC.